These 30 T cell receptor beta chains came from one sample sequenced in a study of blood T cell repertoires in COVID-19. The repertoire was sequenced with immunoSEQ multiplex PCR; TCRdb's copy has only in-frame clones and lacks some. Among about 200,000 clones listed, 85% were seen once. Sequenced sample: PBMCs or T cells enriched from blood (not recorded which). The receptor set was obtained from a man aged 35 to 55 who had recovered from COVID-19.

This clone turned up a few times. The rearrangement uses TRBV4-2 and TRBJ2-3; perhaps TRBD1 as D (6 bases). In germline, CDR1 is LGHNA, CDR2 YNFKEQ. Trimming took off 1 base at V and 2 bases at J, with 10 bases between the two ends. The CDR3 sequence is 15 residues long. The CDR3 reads CASSQAGTNTDTQYF. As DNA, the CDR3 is TGTGCCAGCAGCCAAGCCGGGACAAACACAGATACGCAGTATTTT.

The CDR3 loop reads CSASSPTENQPQHF. DNA for the CDR3: TGCAGTGCTAGTAGTCCGACAGAGAATCAGCCCCAGCATTTT. The V and J genes are TRBV20-1 and TRBJ1-5; the D gene is possibly TRBD1 (5 bases). This CDR3 contains 14 residues. CDR1 and CDR2 from the germline V gene are DFQATT and SNEGSKA (reference sequence). V was shortened by 3 bases and J by 4 bases, with 13 bases between the two germline ends.

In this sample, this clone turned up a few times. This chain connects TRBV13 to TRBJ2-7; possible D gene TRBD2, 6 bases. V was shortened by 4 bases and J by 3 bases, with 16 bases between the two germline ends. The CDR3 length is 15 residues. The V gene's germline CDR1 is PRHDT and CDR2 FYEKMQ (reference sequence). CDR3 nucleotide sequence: TGTGCCAGCAGCTCCCGACTAGTTCCCCTCTACGAGCAGTACTTC. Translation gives CASSSRLVPLYEQYF.

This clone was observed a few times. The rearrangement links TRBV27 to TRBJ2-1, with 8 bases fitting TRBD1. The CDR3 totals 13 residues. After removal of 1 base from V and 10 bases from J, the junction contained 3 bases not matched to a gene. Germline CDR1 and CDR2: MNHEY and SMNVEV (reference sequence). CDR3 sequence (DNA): TGTGCCAGCAGTTTATGGACAGGGAACGAGCAGTTCTTC. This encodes CASSLWTGNEQFF.

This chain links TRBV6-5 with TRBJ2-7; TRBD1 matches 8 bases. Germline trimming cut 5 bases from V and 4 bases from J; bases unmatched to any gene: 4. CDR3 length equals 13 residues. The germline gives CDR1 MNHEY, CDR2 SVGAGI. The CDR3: CASSPGGRYEQYF. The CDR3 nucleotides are TGTGCCAGCAGTCCAGGGGGCAGGTACGAGCAGTACTTC.

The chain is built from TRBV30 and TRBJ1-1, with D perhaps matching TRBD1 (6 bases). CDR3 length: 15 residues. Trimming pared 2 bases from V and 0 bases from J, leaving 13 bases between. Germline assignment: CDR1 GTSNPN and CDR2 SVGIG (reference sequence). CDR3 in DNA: TGTGCCTGGAGTTTCAGGGGTAGGATGAACACTGAAGCTTTCTTT. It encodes CAWSFRGRMNTEAFF. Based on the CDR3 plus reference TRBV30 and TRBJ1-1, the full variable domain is SQTIHQWPATLVQPVGSPLSLECTVEGTSNPNLYWYRQAAGRGLQLLFYSVGIGQISSEVPQNLSASRPQDRQFILSSKKLLLSDSGFYLCAWSFRGRMNTEAFFGQGTRLTVV.

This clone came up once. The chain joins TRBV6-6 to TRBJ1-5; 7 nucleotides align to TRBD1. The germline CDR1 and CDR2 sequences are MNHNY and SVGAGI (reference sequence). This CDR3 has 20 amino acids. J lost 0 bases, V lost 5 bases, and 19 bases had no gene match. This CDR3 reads CASSPYLGQARLSSNQPQHF. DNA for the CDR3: TGTGCCAGCAGTCCATACCTCGGACAGGCACGACTCTCTAGCAATCAGCCCCAGCATTTT.

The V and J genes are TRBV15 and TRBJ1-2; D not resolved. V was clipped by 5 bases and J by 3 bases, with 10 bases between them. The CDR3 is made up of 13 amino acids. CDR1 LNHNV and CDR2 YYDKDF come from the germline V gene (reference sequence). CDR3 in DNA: TGTGCCACCAGCGTAACACGGGACTATGGCTACACCTTC. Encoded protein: CATSVTRDYGYTF.

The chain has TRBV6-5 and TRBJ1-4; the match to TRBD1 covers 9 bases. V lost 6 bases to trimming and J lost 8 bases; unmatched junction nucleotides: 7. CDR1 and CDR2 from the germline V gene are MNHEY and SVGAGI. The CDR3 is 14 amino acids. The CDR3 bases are TGTGCCAGCAGGAAGAGACAGGGGGGAGAAAAACTGTTTTTT. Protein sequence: CASRKRQGGEKLFF.

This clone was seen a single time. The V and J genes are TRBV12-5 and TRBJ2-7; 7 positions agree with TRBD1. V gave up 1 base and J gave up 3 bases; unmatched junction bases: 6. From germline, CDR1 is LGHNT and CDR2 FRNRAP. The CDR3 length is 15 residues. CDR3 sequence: CASGLATGALYEQYF. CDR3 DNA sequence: TGTGCTAGTGGTTTGGCAACAGGGGCACTCTACGAGCAGTACTTC.

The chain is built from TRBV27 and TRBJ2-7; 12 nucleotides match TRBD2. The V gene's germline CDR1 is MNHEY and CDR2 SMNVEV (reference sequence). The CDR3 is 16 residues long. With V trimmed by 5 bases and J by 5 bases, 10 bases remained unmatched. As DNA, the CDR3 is TGTGCCAGCAGTCCCCAGACTAGCGGGAGCCGACACGAGCAGTACTTC. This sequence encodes CASSPQTSGSRHEQYF.

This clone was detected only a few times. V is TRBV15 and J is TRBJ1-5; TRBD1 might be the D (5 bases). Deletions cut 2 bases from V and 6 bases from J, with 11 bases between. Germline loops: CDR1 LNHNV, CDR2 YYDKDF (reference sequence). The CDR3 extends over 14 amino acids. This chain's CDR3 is CATSRLGRGQPQHF. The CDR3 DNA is TGTGCCACCAGCAGACTGGGGCGCGGTCAGCCCCAGCATTTT.

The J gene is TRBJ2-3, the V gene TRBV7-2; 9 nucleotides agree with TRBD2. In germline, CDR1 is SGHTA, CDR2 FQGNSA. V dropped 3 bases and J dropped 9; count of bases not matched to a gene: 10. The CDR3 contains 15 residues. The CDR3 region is CASSFGLAGRGTQYF. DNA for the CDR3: TGTGCCAGCAGCTTTGGGCTAGCGGGACGAGGCACGCAGTATTTT.

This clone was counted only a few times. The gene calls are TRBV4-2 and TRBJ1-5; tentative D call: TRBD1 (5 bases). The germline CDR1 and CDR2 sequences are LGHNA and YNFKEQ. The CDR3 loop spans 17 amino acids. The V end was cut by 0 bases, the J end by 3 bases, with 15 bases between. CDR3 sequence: CASSQDLTTGDNQPQHF. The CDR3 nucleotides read TGTGCCAGCAGCCAAGACTTGACCACAGGAGACAATCAGCCCCAGCATTTT.

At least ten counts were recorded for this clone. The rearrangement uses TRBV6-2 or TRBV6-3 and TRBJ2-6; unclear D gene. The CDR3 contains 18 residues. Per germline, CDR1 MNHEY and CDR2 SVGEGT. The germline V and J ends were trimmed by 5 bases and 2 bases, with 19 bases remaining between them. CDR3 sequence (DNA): TGTGCCAGCAGTCCGCCGAAATTCCAAACTCCTGGGGCCAACGTCCTGACTTTC. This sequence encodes CASSPPKFQTPGANVLTF.

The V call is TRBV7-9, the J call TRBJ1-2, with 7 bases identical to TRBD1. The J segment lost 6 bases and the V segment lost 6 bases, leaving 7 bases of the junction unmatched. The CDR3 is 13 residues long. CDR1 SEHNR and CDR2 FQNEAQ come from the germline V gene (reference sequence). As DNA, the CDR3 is TGTGCCAGCAGTTTGGAGGGGGCGCATGGCTACACCTTC. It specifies CASSLEGAHGYTF.

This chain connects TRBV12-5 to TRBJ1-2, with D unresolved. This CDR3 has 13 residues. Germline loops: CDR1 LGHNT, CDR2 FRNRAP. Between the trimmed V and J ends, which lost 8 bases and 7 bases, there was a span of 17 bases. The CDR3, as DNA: TGTGCTAGTCAGGACTCCACCGGAGGTGGCTACACCTTC. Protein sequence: CASQDSTGGGYTF.

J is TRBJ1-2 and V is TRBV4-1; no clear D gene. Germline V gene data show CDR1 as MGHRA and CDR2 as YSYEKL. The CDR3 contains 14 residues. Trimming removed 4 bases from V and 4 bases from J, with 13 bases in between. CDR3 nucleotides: TGCGCCAGCAGCCCTCGGGGAGGTATCTATGGCTACACCTTC. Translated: CASSPRGGIYGYTF.

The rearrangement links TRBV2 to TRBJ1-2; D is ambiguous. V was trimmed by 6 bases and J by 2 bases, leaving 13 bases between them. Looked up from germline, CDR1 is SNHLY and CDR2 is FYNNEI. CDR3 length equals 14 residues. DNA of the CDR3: TGTGCCAGCAGCGGATTACAGAAGAACTATGGCTACACCTTC. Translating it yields CASSGLQKNYGYTF.

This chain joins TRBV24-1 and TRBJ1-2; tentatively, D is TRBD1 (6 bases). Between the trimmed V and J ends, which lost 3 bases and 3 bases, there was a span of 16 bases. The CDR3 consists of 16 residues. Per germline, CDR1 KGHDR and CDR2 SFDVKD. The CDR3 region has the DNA TGTGCCACCAGTGATGCTCATACAGGGTTGGACTATGGCTACACCTTC. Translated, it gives CATSDAHTGLDYGYTF.

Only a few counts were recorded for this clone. CDR3 protein: CASSQFGGRRREQFF. The CDR3 DNA reads TGTGCCAGCAGCCAATTTGGCGGGAGGAGAAGGGAGCAGTTCTTC. The chain joins TRBV3-1 (or the pseudogene TRBV3-2) to TRBJ2-1; the match to TRBD2 covers 8 bases. The CDR3 has 15 residues. Losses at the gene ends were 2 bases for V and 10 bases for J; bases not matched to a gene: 10. Per germline, CDR1 LGHDT and CDR2 YNNKEL (reference sequence).

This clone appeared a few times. This CDR3 is CASSLGLQEGAFF. The CDR3 DNA follows: TGCGCCAGCAGCTTAGGTCTTCAGGAAGGAGCTTTCTTT. The chain has TRBV5-1 and TRBJ1-1; D not certain. The CDR3 is 13 residues long. The V end lost 2 bases, the J end lost 10 bases, and 15 bases lay between the germline ends. The germline CDR1 and CDR2 sequences are SGHRS and YFSETQ.

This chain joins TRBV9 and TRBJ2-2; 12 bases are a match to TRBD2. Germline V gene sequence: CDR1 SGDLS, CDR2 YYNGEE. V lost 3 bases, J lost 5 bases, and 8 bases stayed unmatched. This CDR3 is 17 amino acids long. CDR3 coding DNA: TGTGCCAGCAGCGGACTAGCGGGAGAAACGGGGACCGGGGAGCTGTTTTTT. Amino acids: CASSGLAGETGTGELFF.

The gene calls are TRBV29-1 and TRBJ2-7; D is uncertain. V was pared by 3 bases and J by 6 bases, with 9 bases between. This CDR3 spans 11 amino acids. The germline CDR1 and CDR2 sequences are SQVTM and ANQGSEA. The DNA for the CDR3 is TGCAGCGTTGAGGTGAACGGCGAGCAGTACTTC. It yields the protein CSVEVNGEQYF.

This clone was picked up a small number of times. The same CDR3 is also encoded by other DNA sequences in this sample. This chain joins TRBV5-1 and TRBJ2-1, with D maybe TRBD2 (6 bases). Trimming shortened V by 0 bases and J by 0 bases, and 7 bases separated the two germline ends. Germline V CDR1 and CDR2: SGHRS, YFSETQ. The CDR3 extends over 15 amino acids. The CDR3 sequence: CASSLDGSSYNEQFF. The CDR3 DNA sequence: TGCGCCAGCAGCTTGGACGGGAGCTCCTACAATGAGCAGTTCTTC.

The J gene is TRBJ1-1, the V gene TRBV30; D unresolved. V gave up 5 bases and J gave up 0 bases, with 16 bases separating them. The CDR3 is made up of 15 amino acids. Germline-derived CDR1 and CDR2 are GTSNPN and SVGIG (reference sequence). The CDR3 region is CAWRSEYRVNTEAFF. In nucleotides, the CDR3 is TGTGCCTGGCGGTCAGAATACCGGGTGAACACTGAAGCTTTCTTT.

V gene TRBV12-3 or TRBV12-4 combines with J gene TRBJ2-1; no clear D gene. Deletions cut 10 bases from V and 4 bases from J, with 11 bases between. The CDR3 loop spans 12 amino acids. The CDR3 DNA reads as TGTGCCACCAGCCCCGGGTACAATGAGCAGTTCTTC. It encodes CATSPGYNEQFF.

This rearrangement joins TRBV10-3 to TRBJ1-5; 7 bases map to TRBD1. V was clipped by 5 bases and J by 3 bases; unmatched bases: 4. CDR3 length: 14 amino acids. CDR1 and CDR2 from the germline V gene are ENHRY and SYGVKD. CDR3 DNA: TGTGCCATCAGTTCAGACAGGGACAATCAGCCCCAGCATTTT. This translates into CAISSDRDNQPQHF.

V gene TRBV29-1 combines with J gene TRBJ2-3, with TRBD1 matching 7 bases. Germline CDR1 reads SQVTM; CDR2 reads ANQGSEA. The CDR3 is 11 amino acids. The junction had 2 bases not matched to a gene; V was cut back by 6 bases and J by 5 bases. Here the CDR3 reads CSVGQLDTQYF. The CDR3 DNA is TGCAGCGTGGGACAGCTAGATACGCAGTATTTT.

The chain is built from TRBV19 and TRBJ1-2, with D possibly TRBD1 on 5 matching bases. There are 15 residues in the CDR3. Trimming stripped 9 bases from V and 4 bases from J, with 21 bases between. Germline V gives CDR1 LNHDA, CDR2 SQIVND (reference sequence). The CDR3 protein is CASRSGVGSGYGYTF. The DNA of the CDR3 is TGTGCCAGCAGATCGGGGGTTGGTTCGGGCTATGGCTACACCTTC.